A selection of T cell receptor beta chains follows, all from one sample in a study of cytomegalovirus exposure and HLA in healthy donors. The protocol was immunoSEQ multiplex PCR, while the TCRdb copy is restricted to in-frame clones and leaves out a portion. The sample has around 100,000 clones, approximately 72% seen once. The specimen sequenced was PBMCs. These receptor sequences come from a woman in her forties or fifties in good health and CMV-seronegative. CDR3s include the opening cysteine and the closing phenylalanine or tryptophan.

v_call: TRBV10-3; j_call: TRBJ1-2; cdr3_aa: CAISQGQLNYGYTF
v_call: TRBV10-1; j_call: TRBJ2-2; cdr3_aa: CASSLAGGNTGELFF
v_call: TRBV7-9; j_call: TRBJ2-5; cdr3_aa: CASSLGGQRQETQYF
v_call: TRBV5-4; j_call: TRBJ2-2; cdr3_aa: CASSLVGTSGGGELFF
v_call: TRBV4-2; j_call: TRBJ2-2; cdr3_aa: CASSRSVLAGARMNTGELFF
v_call: TRBV15; j_call: TRBJ2-2; cdr3_aa: CATRAGGGWTGELFF
v_call: TRBV5-1; j_call: TRBJ2-5; cdr3_aa: CAGSLAQQEETQYF
v_call: TRBV29-1; j_call: TRBJ2-2; cdr3_aa: CSVRDTGELFF
v_call: TRBV27; j_call: TRBJ1-5; cdr3_aa: CASSSLGQGSQPQHF
v_call: TRBV29-1; j_call: TRBJ1-2; cdr3_aa: CSVGSRLLHGYTF
v_call: TRBV2; j_call: TRBJ2-7; cdr3_aa: CASSDPRGGLVPYEQYF
v_call: TRBV11-3; j_call: TRBJ2-1; cdr3_aa: CASSLEGLAGYNEQFF
v_call: TRBV28; j_call: TRBJ2-7; cdr3_aa: CASSPTSRYGGEQYF
v_call: TRBV5-1; j_call: TRBJ2-7; cdr3_aa: CASSWDRGLGEQYF
v_call: TRBV6-1; j_call: TRBJ2-5; cdr3_aa: CASSDGTAGTTLQETQYF
v_call: TRBV9; j_call: TRBJ2-4; cdr3_aa: CASSPRTGDIQYF
v_call: TRBV6-5; j_call: TRBJ2-1; cdr3_aa: CASSYSGQVNEQFF
v_call: TRBV30; j_call: TRBJ2-1; cdr3_aa: CAWSVLPLAGGPHNEQFF
v_call: TRBV20-1; j_call: TRBJ1-4; cdr3_aa: CSASGGEKLFF
v_call: TRBV4-2; j_call: TRBJ2-3; cdr3_aa: CASSQIGGDTDTQYF
v_call: TRBV5-1; j_call: TRBJ2-7; cdr3_aa: CASSRRAAHQLSYEQYF
v_call: TRBV19; j_call: TRBJ2-1; cdr3_aa: CASSIRPSWTSIREQFF
v_call: TRBV12-5; j_call: TRBJ2-6; cdr3_aa: CASVLIRTGDNVLSGANVLTF
v_call: TRBV28; j_call: TRBJ1-1; cdr3_aa: CASRGGRARRQGNTEAFF
v_call: TRBV6-1; j_call: TRBJ2-5; cdr3_aa: CASSEQEEGAQHF
v_call: TRBV7-9; j_call: TRBJ2-1; cdr3_aa: CASRPSAGGEQFF
v_call: TRBV29-1; j_call: TRBJ2-3; cdr3_aa: CSVTRSDRGPDTQYF
v_call: TRBV4-3; j_call: TRBJ2-7; cdr3_aa: CASSQVGGTSEQYF
v_call: TRBV29-1; j_call: TRBJ2-5; cdr3_aa: CSVVGDRPQYF
v_call: TRBV27; j_call: TRBJ1-5; cdr3_aa: CASSLGQGDNQPQHF
v_call: TRBV27; j_call: TRBJ2-2; cdr3_aa: CASSLTLNTGELFF
v_call: TRBV21-1; j_call: TRBJ2-5; cdr3_aa: CASNQEASGEETQYF
v_call: TRBV7-9; j_call: TRBJ1-2; cdr3_aa: CASDHSNDYGYTF
v_call: TRBV7-2; j_call: TRBJ2-7; cdr3_aa: CASSRGQGGYEQYF
v_call: TRBV7-9; j_call: TRBJ1-4; cdr3_aa: CASSLGGTVNEKLFF
v_call: TRBV4-2; j_call: TRBJ2-1; cdr3_aa: CASDNGQGANEQFF
v_call: TRBV5-4; j_call: TRBJ1-3; cdr3_aa: CASSIQGTGNTIYF
v_call: TRBV10-3; j_call: TRBJ2-5; cdr3_aa: CAIDAGGRGDQETQYF
v_call: TRBV11-2; j_call: TRBJ2-1; cdr3_aa: CASSLAPGQNNEQFF
v_call: TRBV2; j_call: TRBJ2-2; cdr3_aa: CASSEWTGGTGELFF
v_call: TRBV5-1; j_call: TRBJ2-3; cdr3_aa: CASSQFVAGDTQYF